This T cell receptor (beta chain) was sequenced for a study of long-term antiretroviral therapy in people with HIV. To note about this clone: Its matching antigen is unknown.

Each donor had at least one pre-ART and at least two post-ART PBMC samples. Samples were assayed with immunoSEQ v3.0 at survey level. Produced via immunoSEQ multiplex PCR; TCRdb's table is partial and in-frame only. The table lists some 27,000 clones, more than 75% of them singletons, with roughly 9% in the top ten. The study's findings and limits: Pre-ART clonal expansion yielded clones that dominated the repertoire at all time points.

The sequencing used unsorted PBMCs, collected roughly 4.8 years after starting antiretroviral therapy. The sequence derives from a man in his forties or fifties with HIV.

CDR3 sequence (DNA): TGTGCCAGCAGTGCCCGGGACAGGGGGTCAGACGAGCAGTACTTC. As protein: CASSARDRGSDEQYF. V usage is TRBV6-5 and J usage is TRBJ2-7, with 11 nucleotides matching TRBD1. V lost 5 bases, J lost 5 bases, and 8 bases stayed unmatched. This CDR3 has 15 residues. Germline loops: CDR1 MNHEY, CDR2 SVGAGI.